These T cell receptor beta chains were read from a single sample in a study of blood T cell repertoires in COVID-19. Measured with immunoSEQ multiplex PCR; TCRdb has only the in-frame clones, and not every one. The repertoire holds more than 85,000 clones, with 70% to 85% as singletons. The material sequenced was peripheral blood. These receptors originate from a woman aged 55-70 years with acute or convalescent COVID-19. Each CDR3 is given with its conserved first and last residue. The order of the fields is V gene, J gene, clone size, D gene, CDR3 DNA, CDR3 protein. D genes are given only for firm matches. Rows may omit the clone size; those that give it use once, few, many or a size class.

>TRBV6-4|TRBJ1-2|-|-
TGTGCCAGCAGTGACTCGAGTCGGGGTCCTGGTTTGAATGGCTACACCTTC
CASSDSSRGPGLNGYTF
>TRBV7-8|TRBJ2-2|-|-
TGTGCCAGCAGCAGGAGGGGGGGGACACCGAACACCGGGGAGCTGTTTTTT
CASSRRGGTPNTGELFF
>TRBV7-8|TRBJ1-5|-|TRBD1
TGTGCCAGCAGCTTATCGAGGGGGCTCGGCACTCAGCCCCAGCATTTT
CASSLSRGLGTQPQHF
>TRBV19|TRBJ2-7|-|TRBD2
TGTGCCAGTAGTCTCCAAGGGAGGGCAGGTATCTACGAGCAGTACTTC
CASSLQGRAGIYEQYF
>TRBV11-2|TRBJ2-1|-|TRBD2
TGTGCCAGCAGCTTAGGGCGGGGGAGTTCCTACAATGAGCAGTTCTTC
CASSLGRGSSYNEQFF
>TRBV15|TRBJ1-4|-|-
TGTGCCACCAGCAGAGATCTAGGGCAGGAGGGAATCGGCGAAAAACTGTTTTTT
CATSRDLGQEGIGEKLFF
>TRBV11-3|TRBJ1-1|once|-
TGTGCCAGCAGCTTTTTCGTTAACACTGAAGCTTTCTTT
CASSFFVNTEAFF
>TRBV30|TRBJ2-7|-|TRBD1
TGTGCCTGGGGACAGGACTCCTGGGAGTACTTC
CAWGQDSWEYF
>TRBV28|TRBJ1-4|-|TRBD1
TGTGCCAGCAGTTCCTCAGGACAGGGACGAAATGAAAAACTGTTTTTT
CASSSSGQGRNEKLFF
>TRBV7-2|TRBJ1-2|-|-
TGTGCCAGCAGCTTGTCCCCGGGGTACTATGGCTACACCTTC
CASSLSPGYYGYTF
>TRBV6-5|TRBJ1-6|-|-
TGTGCCAGCGTCGGACAGAATAATTCACCCCTCCACTTT
CASVGQNNSPLHF
>TRBV14|TRBJ2-1|-|-
TGTGCCAGCAGCCTCCTCAATGAGCAGTTCTTC
CASSLLNEQFF
>TRBV28|TRBJ1-5|-|-
TGTGCCAGCAGTTTATTTGGCCGGGGTAATCAGCCCCAGCATTTT
CASSLFGRGNQPQHF
>TRBV2|TRBJ2-1|-|TRBD2
TGTGCCCGAGTAGGACTAGCGGGGCTCGAGTTGCGTAGACACAATGAGCAGTTCTTC
CARVGLAGLELRRHNEQFF
>TRBV5-4|TRBJ2-3|-|TRBD2
TGTGCCAGCAGCTTGGAAATTGCGGGGGGGCCTGTCACAGATACGCAGTATTTT
CASSLEIAGGPVTDTQYF
>TRBV4-3|TRBJ1-1|once|TRBD1
TGCGCCAGCAGCCAAGATCCTGGGACAGACACTGAAGCTTTCTTT
CASSQDPGTDTEAFF
>TRBV21-1|TRBJ1-1|-|-
TGTGCCAGCAGCAGCCGGGACATAATGAACACTGAAGCTTTCTTT
CASSSRDIMNTEAFF
>TRBV5-6|TRBJ2-3|-|TRBD2
TGTGCCAGCAGCCGCGAAGGACTAGGGATAACAGATACGCAGTATTTT
CASSREGLGITDTQYF
>TRBV5-6|TRBJ2-3|-|-
TGTGCCAGCAGCTTGGCGGGTACAGATACGCAGTATTTT
CASSLAGTDTQYF
>TRBV12-3/TRBV12-4|TRBJ2-1|-|-
TGTGCCAGCAGTCTGCGATCCTACAATGAGCAGTTCTTC
CASSLRSYNEQFF
>TRBV19|TRBJ1-5|-|-
TGTGCCAGTAGTATAGAGGAGAATCAGCCCCAGCATTTT
CASSIEENQPQHF
>TRBV5-1|TRBJ1-3|-|-
TGCGCCAGCAGCCCCGGGACTGGGTTACGCACCATATATTTT
CASSPGTGLRTIYF
>TRBV28|TRBJ2-3|-|TRBD2
TGTGCCAGCAGTTTGGGGGGGGGAAAGACAGATACGCAGTATTTT
CASSLGGGKTDTQYF
>TRBV20-1|TRBJ1-1|few|-
TGCAGTGCTACCCGGAGGGCTGAAGCTTTCTTT
CSATRRAEAFF
>TRBV19|TRBJ2-7|-|TRBD1
TGTGCCAGTAGGCCGGGACAGGGTCTCTACGAGCAGTACTTC
CASRPGQGLYEQYF
>TRBV24-1|TRBJ1-4|-|TRBD1
TGTGCCACCAGTGATCGTACAGGGGATGAAAAACTGTTTTTT
CATSDRTGDEKLFF
>TRBV3-1/TRBV3-2|TRBJ2-1|-|-
TGTGCCAGCAGCCAAGACCTGGACACTCTCTATGAGCAGTTCTTC
CASSQDLDTLYEQFF
>TRBV30|TRBJ1-6|-|-
TGTGCCTGGAGTGTAGCACGGAGCTCCTATAATTCACCCCTCCACTTT
CAWSVARSSYNSPLHF
>TRBV11-1|TRBJ1-1|-|-
TGTGCCAGCAGCTTACGCAGGGGGAACACTGAAGCTTTCTTT
CASSLRRGNTEAFF
>TRBV7-3|TRBJ2-3|-|-
TGTGCCAGCAGCTTAGAGGGTGTTACCACAGATACGCAGTATTTT
CASSLEGVTTDTQYF
>TRBV7-8|TRBJ1-4|-|TRBD1
TGTGCCAGCAGCTACCGGGACAGGGAGCAAAAACTGTTTTTT
CASSYRDREQKLFF
>TRBV5-4|TRBJ1-1|-|TRBD1
TGTGCCAGCAGCTTCGGACAGGGAAACACTGAAGCTTTCTTT
CASSFGQGNTEAFF
>TRBV6-8|TRBJ1-5|-|-
TGTGCCAGCAGTTACTCGTGTACAGGATTTAGCAATCAGCCCCAGCATTTT
CASSYSCTGFSNQPQHF